Each of the 20 T cell receptor beta chains below was sequenced from the same sample in a study of OX40 agonist ivuxolimab in advanced cancers. The method was immunoSEQ multiplex PCR; TCRdb's version includes in-frame clones alone and lacks a portion of them. The table includes some 48,000 clones, roughly three quarters detected once. This specimen was CD4+ or CD8+ T cells sorted from blood, taken in a trial of the OX40 agonist ivuxolimab. Receptors originate from an adult with an advanced solid tumor such as melanoma, head and neck, liver or kidney cancer.

The J gene is TRBJ1-1, the V gene TRBV19; a weak D match, TRBD1 (6 bases). Germline CDR1 is LNHDA and CDR2 is SQIVND (reference sequence). V lost 7 bases and J lost 9, with 21 bases in between. The CDR3 length is 14 residues. CDR3 DNA: TGTGCCAGTATCTCGGTGACAGGTTCGTCGAAAGCTTTCTTT. It specifies CASISVTGSSKAFF.

The J gene is TRBJ2-7, the V gene TRBV18; D remains unclear. Germline loops: CDR1 KGHSH, CDR2 LQKENI. This CDR3 is built from 14 residues. Trimming shortened V by 3 bases and J by 6 bases, and 15 bases separated the two germline ends. The CDR3 DNA sequence: TGTGCCAGCTCACCTACCGTCGGGTCCGGCGAGCAGTACTTC. Amino acid sequence: CASSPTVGSGEQYF.

The chain employs TRBV6-5 and TRBJ1-1; D is possibly TRBD1 (6 bases). V was cut by 7 bases and J by 3 bases, with 18 bases left in between. CDR1 MNHEY and CDR2 SVGAGI come from the germline V gene. This CDR3 has 15 amino acids. CDR3 DNA sequence: TGTGCCAGCATTGACAGGTGGAGCGGGTACACTGAAGCTTTCTTT. Protein: CASIDRWSGYTEAFF.

This clone showed up just once. The chain joins TRBV2 to TRBJ1-4; D is perhaps TRBD1 (6 bases). V was cut by 10 bases and J by 7 bases, with 10 bases left in between. CDR3 length equals 11 residues. CDR1 is SNHLY, CDR2 FYNNEI, per germline. The CDR3 DNA reads TGTGCCACCGACAGGCGTGAAAAACTGTTTTTT. Translating gives CATDRREKLFF.

The chain has TRBV5-1 and TRBJ1-2; 10 bases line up with TRBD1. The CDR3 has 16 amino acids. Germline assignment: CDR1 SGHRS and CDR2 YFSETQ. V shed 0 bases and J 4 bases; nucleotides not matched to a gene: 6. CDR3 nucleotides: TGCGCCAGCAGCTTGGCCCCGGACAGGGGGTCCTATGGCTACACCTTC. This codes for CASSLAPDRGSYGYTF.

This sequence joins TRBV5-4 and TRBJ1-1; the D gene is possibly TRBD1 (5 bases). V lost 0 bases to trimming and J lost 7 bases, with 13 bases between them. Germline assignment: CDR1 SGHNT and CDR2 YYREEE (reference sequence). This CDR3 has 14 amino acids. CDR3 sequence reads: CASSLAGPTGEAFF. CDR3 sequence (DNA): TGTGCCAGCAGCTTGGCGGGGCCGACCGGTGAAGCTTTCTTT.

V and J are TRBV30 and TRBJ1-1; the D gene is possibly TRBD1 (5 bases). Trimming pared 3 bases from V and 1 base from J, leaving 9 bases between. Germline V lookup: CDR1 GTSNPN, CDR2 SVGIG (reference sequence). The CDR3 has 13 amino acids. The CDR3 sequence is CAWSYGQNTEAFF. CDR3 coding DNA: TGTGCCTGGAGCTACGGACAGAACACTGAAGCTTTCTTT.

The chain employs TRBV30 and TRBJ1-5; D not certain. V gave up 0 bases and J gave up 1 base, with 4 bases separating them. CDR1 and CDR2 (germline): GTSNPN, SVGIG (reference sequence). The CDR3 is 13 residues long. CDR3 loop: CAWSVGSNQPQHF. CDR3 DNA sequence: TGTGCCTGGAGTGTGGGCAGCAATCAGCCCCAGCATTTT.

This sequence joins TRBV28 and TRBJ1-1; D unclear. The CDR3 consists of 14 residues. The germline V gene has CDR1 MDHEN and CDR2 SYDVKM. With 10 bases removed from V and 5 bases from J, the gap between germline ends came to 20 bases. The CDR3 loop reads CAIIKRLGETEAFF. CDR3 nucleotide sequence: TGTGCCATAATAAAGCGCCTCGGGGAGACTGAAGCTTTCTTT.

Concerning this clone itself: The junction departs from the called germline gene at one end, perhaps through a read error. This chain links TRBV7-2 with TRBJ2-7; 8 nucleotides align to TRBD1. The CDR3 is 12 amino acids. Germline CDR1 is SGHTA and CDR2 is FQGNSA. CDR3 sequence reads: CASNLQGGEQYF. CDR3 nucleotides: TGTGCCAGCAACTTACAGGGGGGCGAGCAGTACTTC. Together with reference TRBV7-2 and TRBJ2-7, the CDR3 gives the full variable domain: GAGVSQSPSNKVTEKGKDVELRCDPISGHTALYWYRQSLGQGLEFLIYFQGNSAPDKSGLPSDRFSAERTGGSVSTLTIQRTQQEDSAVYLCASNLQGGEQYFGPGTRLTVT.

V gene TRBV7-2 combines with J gene TRBJ2-7, with a possible D match to TRBD1 (5 bases). The V end lost 0 bases, the J end lost 4 bases, and 10 bases lay between the germline ends. The CDR3 totals 14 residues. CDR1 and CDR2 (germline): SGHTA, FQGNSA. The CDR3 coding sequence is TGTGCCAGCAGCTTAGCCCAGGGTCGGTACGAGCAGTACTTC. Protein product: CASSLAQGRYEQYF.

V gene TRBV9 combines with J gene TRBJ1-5; unclear D gene. CDR1 and CDR2 (germline): SGDLS, YYNGEE. The CDR3 is 15 amino acids. The germline V and J ends were trimmed by 4 bases and 1 base, with 12 bases remaining between them. The CDR3 bases are TGTGCCAGCAGCCCCCGGGGATCCAGCAATCAGCCCCAGCATTTT. As protein: CASSPRGSSNQPQHF.

The CDR3 protein is CSAAAGGLTEAFF. Written as DNA, the CDR3 is TGCAGCGCCGCTGCAGGGGGGCTCACTGAAGCTTTCTTT. The V call is TRBV29-1, the J call TRBJ1-1; 7 bases are a match to TRBD1. V trimming: 7 bases; J trimming: 4 bases; junction bases outside the gene matches: 9. CDR3 size: 13 residues. CDR1 and CDR2 (germline): SQVTM, ANQGSEA.

The rearrangement uses TRBV29-1 and TRBJ2-2; D not resolved. Trimming removed 3 bases from V and 6 bases from J, with 11 bases in between. The germline CDR1 and CDR2 sequences are SQVTM and ANQGSEA. The CDR3 contains 13 residues. CDR3 residues: CSVDHRRAGELFF. The CDR3, as DNA: TGCAGCGTTGATCACAGAAGGGCCGGGGAGCTGTTTTTT.

V and J are TRBV18 and TRBJ2-7; possible D gene TRBD1, 7 bases. Trimming removed 6 bases from V and 5 bases from J, with 17 bases in between. Germline V CDR1 and CDR2: KGHSH, LQKENI. The CDR3 runs to 14 residues. In nucleotides, the CDR3 is TGTGCCAGCTCGTCCCAGGGGGGTTCGGACGAGCAGTACTTC. Translation gives CASSSQGGSDEQYF. Full variable domain (missing parts from reference TRBV18 and TRBJ2-7): NAGVMQNPRHLVRRRGQEARLRCSPMKGHSHVYWYRQLPEEGLKFMVYLQKENIIDESGMPKERFSAEFPKEGPSILRIQQVVRGDSAAYFCASSSQGGSDEQYFGPGTRLTVT.

The genes are TRBV5-6 and TRBJ2-1; D ambiguous. Germline V gene data show CDR1 as SGHDT and CDR2 as YYEEEE. The V end was cut by 0 bases, the J end by 4 bases, with 2 bases between. The CDR3 has 12 residues. The CDR3 region has the DNA TGTGCCAGCAGCTTGGTGTACAATGAGCAGTTCTTC. This sequence encodes CASSLVYNEQFF. Combining the CDR3 with reference TRBV5-6 and TRBJ2-1 gives the whole variable domain DAGVTQSPTHLIKTRGQQVTLRCSPKSGHDTVSWYQQALGQGPQFIFQYYEEEERQRGNFPDRFSGHQFPNYSSELNVNALLLGDSALYLCASSLVYNEQFFGPGTRLTVL.

The rearrangement uses TRBV30 and TRBJ1-6; tentatively, D is TRBD1 (5 bases). The germline CDR1 and CDR2 sequences are GTSNPN and SVGIG (reference sequence). V lost 2 bases and J 7 bases, leaving 12 bases between the germline ends. The CDR3 consists of 14 residues. The CDR3 DNA reads as TGTGCCTGGAGTATGGGGACGGCCAATTCACCCCTCCACTTT. Translation gives CAWSMGTANSPLHF.

The chain uses TRBV7-2 and TRBJ1-1, with D hard to call. CDR1 is SGHTA and CDR2 is FQGNSA in the germline V gene. The CDR3 covers 14 residues. The germline V and J ends were trimmed by 5 bases and 7 bases, with 17 bases remaining between them. The CDR3 region is CASSPLKRTSEAFF. CDR3 DNA sequence: TGTGCCAGCAGCCCCTTAAAACGGACGAGTGAAGCTTTCTTT.

V and J are TRBV6-6 and TRBJ1-2; possibly TRBD1 for D (6 bases). This CDR3 region has 13 residues. CDR1 is MNHNY and CDR2 is SVGAGI in the germline V gene (reference sequence). With 3 bases removed from V and 6 bases from J, the gap between germline ends came to 11 bases. CDR3 region: CASSYRAGDGYTF. CDR3 in DNA: TGTGCCAGCAGTTATCGGGCAGGGGATGGCTACACCTTC.

The gene calls are TRBV5-5 and TRBJ2-3; D unclear. Looked up from germline, CDR1 is SGHKS and CDR2 is YYEKEE (reference sequence). The CDR3 spans 11 residues. V gave up 2 bases and J gave up 2 bases, with 0 bases separating them. The CDR3 DNA reads as TGTGCCAGCAGCTTCACAGATACGCAGTATTTT. Its protein product is CASSFTDTQYF.